Below are 29 T cell receptor beta chains sequenced from a single sample in a study of breast tumors, draining lymph nodes, adjacent tissues. TCRdb re-called the multiplex PCR reads with MiXCR, one entry per CDR3 protein. The sample contains some 200,000 distinct CDR3 sequences, around a third of which appear only once. Samples came from axillary lymph nodes draining the breast cancer. Sequencing was carried out using axillary lymph node tissue. The source of these receptors is a female donor with breast cancer. Some clones in this sample may be carry-over from other donors' samples.

On this clonotype: A much larger clonotype is one base distant, so this may be a read error. The V and J genes are TRBV6-2 or TRBV6-3 and TRBJ2-5; TRBD2 agrees at 10 bases. Germline CDR1 is MNHEY and CDR2 is SVGEGT. V lost 6 bases, J lost 1 base, and 14 bases stayed unmatched. There are 18 residues in the CDR3. Here the CDR3 reads CASRTLRIAGGLQETQYF. In DNA, the CDR3 is TGTGCCAGCAGAACTCTTCGGATAGCGGGAGGCCTCCAAGAGACCCAGTACTTC.

This clonotype was counted a few times. V and J are TRBV27 and TRBJ2-1, with D perhaps TRBD2 (6 bases). Germline V lookup: CDR1 MNHEY, CDR2 SMNVEV (reference sequence). CDR3 size: 17 residues. V lost 7 bases to trimming and J lost 2 bases, with 21 bases between them. Written as DNA, the CDR3 is TGTGCCAGCAAACCTACAGCCGGGGAGGTTCCCTACAATGAGCAGTTCTTC. Its translation: CASKPTAGEVPYNEQFF.

As regards this clonotype: This could be a read error, since a much larger clone is one nucleotide away. The chain couples TRBV6-1 to TRBJ2-3; D may be TRBD2 (6 bases). Trimming took off 5 bases at V and 2 bases at J, with 20 bases between the two ends. CDR3 size: 17 residues. In germline, CDR1 is MNHNS, CDR2 SASEGT. The DNA for the CDR3 is TGTGCCAGCAGTCATGCCCATTACGGGGGAATCACAGATACGCAGTATTTT. Translation gives CASSHAHYGGITDTQYF.

The chain's CDR3 is CSVEEPGLNEKLFF. The CDR3 nucleotides read TGCAGCGTTGAAGAACCGGGTCTGAATGAAAAACTGTTTTTT. V is TRBV29-1 and J is TRBJ1-4; D remains unclear. V lost 0 bases and J lost 5, with 10 bases in between. The CDR3 is 14 residues long. The germline V gene has CDR1 SQVTM and CDR2 ANQGSEA.

This clonotype was counted ten times or more. V gene TRBV4-3 combines with J gene TRBJ2-7, with D unresolved. CDR1 and CDR2 from the germline V gene are LGHNA and YSLEER. The germline V and J ends were trimmed by 0 bases and 7 bases, with 16 bases remaining between them. The CDR3 totals 15 residues. The CDR3 loop is CASSQDGFLGIEQYF. CDR3 nucleotide sequence: TGCGCCAGCAGCCAAGATGGCTTTCTGGGTATTGAGCAGTACTTC.

There are many counts of this clonotype. The CDR3 protein is CASSLAGTGYYGYTF. The CDR3 coding sequence is TGTGCCAGCAGCTTAGCTGGGACAGGCTACTATGGCTACACCTTC. The V gene is TRBV7-2, the J gene TRBJ1-2; 8 bases map to TRBD1. CDR3 size: 15 residues. From germline, CDR1 is SGHTA and CDR2 FQGNSA. V gave up 0 bases and J gave up 3 bases; unmatched junction bases: 3.

The chain recombines TRBV28 with TRBJ2-7, with TRBD2 matching over 10 bases. The V and J ends lost 6 bases and 1 base, in that order; junction bases with no gene match: 6. CDR1 is MDHEN, CDR2 SYDVKM, per germline. This CDR3 has 15 amino acids. The CDR3: CASSITSGASYEQYF. Written as DNA, the CDR3 is TGTGCCAGCAGCATAACTAGCGGGGCATCCTACGAGCAGTACTTC.

This clonotype appeared a few times. The chain combines TRBV28 with TRBJ2-2; D is unclear. Trimming shortened V by 1 base and J by 2 bases, and 11 bases separated the two germline ends. Germline CDR1 and CDR2: MDHEN and SYDVKM. This CDR3 comprises 16 residues. CDR3 bases: TGTGCCAGCAGTTTATTTAGTGCGAGTAACACCGGGGAGCTGTTTTTT. It yields the protein CASSLFSASNTGELFF. Variable domain in full (rest from reference TRBV28 and TRBJ2-2): DVKVTQSSRYLVKRTGEKVFLECVQDMDHENMFWYRQDPGLGLRLIYFSYDVKMKEKGDIPEGYSVSREKKERFSLILESASTNQTSMYLCASSLFSASNTGELFFGEGSRLTVL.

The gene calls are TRBV6-1 and TRBJ1-6; 8 nucleotides match TRBD1. Germline assignment: CDR1 MNHNS and CDR2 SASEGT. The CDR3 runs to 15 residues. V trimming: 4 bases; J trimming: 8 bases; junction bases outside the gene matches: 7. The CDR3 DNA follows: TGTGCCAGCAGTGCAGGACAGGGAAGGGATTCACCCCTCCACTTT. Encoded protein: CASSAGQGRDSPLHF.

This clonotype was observed at least ten times. The genes are TRBV12-3 or TRBV12-4 and TRBJ2-7; the D gene is possibly TRBD1 (5 bases). The ends were cut back, 5 bases at V and 3 bases at J, with 11 bases in the middle. CDR3 length: 13 residues. The CDR3 DNA follows: TGTGCCAGCAGTACACGGACAAGCTACGAGCAGTACTTC. This translates into CASSTRTSYEQYF.

This clonotype was picked up a small number of times. This chain links TRBV24-1 with TRBJ1-1; a possible D gene is TRBD1 (5 bases). The CDR3 extends over 14 amino acids. Germline V CDR1 and CDR2: KGHDR, SFDVKD. V shed 3 bases and J shed 13 bases, with 20 bases lying between them. The CDR3 DNA reads TGTGCCACCAGTGATCCTACCCAACAGGCGTCCTTTTTCTTT. This codes for CATSDPTQQASFFF.

Of note for this clonotype: This sequence may be a read error, since a much larger clone differs from it by one base. The chain links TRBV20-1 to TRBJ2-3; TRBD2 aligns across 8 bases. V dropped 1 base and J dropped 2; count of bases not matched to a gene: 5. The CDR3 has 15 residues. CDR1 is DFQATT, CDR2 SNEGSKA, per germline (reference sequence). The CDR3 coding sequence is TGCAGTGCTAGAGGGGCGGGGGGAACCACAGATACGCAGTATTTT. It encodes CSARGAGGTTDTQYF.

The V and J genes are TRBV7-8 and TRBJ2-3; D is undetermined. V gave up 3 bases and J gave up 0 bases, with 10 bases separating them. The CDR3 length is 15 residues. Germline lookup yields CDR1 SGHVS and CDR2 FQNEAQ. CDR3 DNA: TGTGCCAGCAGCTTGGTACTAACTAGCACAGATACGCAGTATTTT. It yields the protein CASSLVLTSTDTQYF.

On this clonotype itself: A much larger clone lies one base from this, so it may be a read error. As the CDR3 is not closed by the conserved phenylalanine or tryptophan, this likely results from a read error. The chain joins TRBV20-1 to TRBJ2-1, with D possibly being TRBD2 (7 bases). This CDR3 has 14 residues. The germline CDR1 and CDR2 sequences are DFQATT and SNEGSKA (reference sequence). Here the CDR3 reads CRVTPWGGAYEQFL. The CDR3 DNA reads TGCAGGGTCACGCCTTGGGGGGGGGCTTATGAGCAGTTCCTC.

In the case of this clonotype: A read error may be the cause here, since a much bigger clone is one base away. The chain couples TRBV20-1 to TRBJ1-5; no definite D call. From germline, CDR1 is DFQATT and CDR2 SNEGSKA (reference sequence). The CDR3 has 15 amino acids. In DNA, the CDR3 is TGCAGTGCTGGAGATACAGCCAGAAGCAATCAGCCCCAGCATTTT. Its protein is CSAGDTARSNQPQHF.

This clonotype was recorded at least ten times. The rearrangement joins TRBV30 to TRBJ1-5; D gene uncertain. Trimming left V 0 bases short and J 5 bases short, with 8 bases between. Germline CDR1 reads GTSNPN; CDR2 reads SVGIG (reference sequence). The CDR3 totals 13 residues. The DNA for the CDR3 is TGTGCCTGGAGTGTAGGTGAGGATCAGCCCCAGCATTTT. Protein: CAWSVGEDQPQHF.

The gene calls are TRBV29-1 and TRBJ1-6; D is undetermined. This CDR3 is 15 amino acids long. Trimming left V 8 bases short and J 0 bases short, with 14 bases between. Germline V CDR1 and CDR2: SQVTM, ANQGSEA. As DNA, the CDR3 is TGCAGCTTGGCCGGCGGGAGCTCCTATAATTCACCCCTCCACTTT. Residues: CSLAGGSSYNSPLHF.

As concerns this clonotype: A much larger clone sits a single nucleotide away, making a read error possible. The rearrangement joins TRBV5-6 to TRBJ2-3, with D hard to call. Germline V CDR1 and CDR2: SGHDT, YYEEEE. CDR3 size: 15 residues. Trimming left V 2 bases short and J 4 bases short, with 14 bases between. The CDR3 nucleotides read TGTGCCAGCAGCTTACGAGGATCAAACGCAGATACGCAGTATTTT. It is translated as CASSLRGSNADTQYF.

The chain joins TRBV19 to TRBJ1-6; no reliable D call. Trimming took 11 bases from V and 7 from J, leaving 9 bases between them. The CDR3 loop spans 11 amino acids. Germline V gene data show CDR1 as LNHDA and CDR2 as SQIVND (reference sequence). CDR3 residues: CADGRNSPLHF. In DNA, the CDR3 is TGTGCCGACGGACGGAATTCACCCCTCCACTTT.

The V gene is TRBV2, the J gene TRBJ1-6; 7 bases align to TRBD1. Germline CDR1 reads SNHLY; CDR2 reads FYNNEI. The CDR3 contains 13 residues. Trimming cost V 8 bases and J 4 bases; bases outside gene matches: 2. For the CDR3, the DNA is TGTGCCAGCGGGGACAGTTATAATTCACCCCTCCACTTT. The encoded protein is CASGDSYNSPLHF.

This clonotype was seen at least ten times. This sequence joins TRBV29-1 and TRBJ1-2; 10 bases are a match to TRBD1. Germline V gene data show CDR1 as SQVTM and CDR2 as ANQGSEA. The CDR3 totals 12 residues. After removal of 6 bases from V and 3 bases from J, the junction contained 1 base not matched to a gene. The CDR3 reads CSVGQGDYGYTF. The CDR3 DNA follows: TGCAGCGTAGGACAGGGGGACTATGGCTACACCTTC.

This clonotype was counted many times. The chain carries TRBV4-1 and TRBJ1-5; 7 positions match TRBD1. The CDR3 runs 15 residues. The junction had 3 bases not matched to a gene; V was cut back by 0 bases and J by 4 bases. CDR1 and CDR2 from the germline V gene are MGHRA and YSYEKL. The CDR3 is CASSQEDRRNQPQHF. CDR3 nucleotides: TGCGCCAGCAGCCAAGAGGACAGGAGGAATCAGCCCCAGCATTTT.

This clonotype has at least ten counts. The V gene is TRBV12-3 or TRBV12-4, the J gene TRBJ1-5; D unresolved. CDR3 length: 13 residues. Trimming shortened V by 6 bases and J by 6 bases, and 12 bases separated the two germline ends. The CDR3 loop is CASRTSWGQPQHF. DNA for the CDR3: TGTGCCAGCAGAACCTCCTGGGGTCAGCCCCAGCATTTT.

This clonotype was counted ten times or more. The J gene is TRBJ2-3, the V gene TRBV20-1; tentative D call: TRBD2 (6 bases). There are 14 residues in the CDR3. Germline loops: CDR1 DFQATT, CDR2 SNEGSKA (reference sequence). V was clipped by 3 bases and J by 0 bases, with 10 bases between them. This CDR3 reads CSAREGKSTDTQYF. CDR3 DNA: TGCAGTGCTAGGGAGGGGAAAAGCACAGATACGCAGTATTTT.

Ten or more counts support this clonotype. V is TRBV2 and J is TRBJ1-5; no clear D. This CDR3 contains 13 residues. The germline V and J ends were trimmed by 4 bases and 4 bases, with 8 bases remaining between them. Germline V gene data show CDR1 as SNHLY and CDR2 as FYNNEI. The CDR3 sequence: CASSVNPNQPQHF. CDR3 nucleotide sequence: TGTGCCAGCAGTGTTAATCCAAATCAGCCCCAGCATTTT.

This clonotype was found many times. The J gene is TRBJ2-4, the V gene TRBV5-4; D might be TRBD1 (5 bases). Looked up from germline, CDR1 is SGHNT and CDR2 is YYREEE (reference sequence). The V gene lost 0 bases and the J gene lost 8 bases, with 12 bases spanning the gap. The CDR3 has 14 amino acids. CDR3 sequence reads: CASSLEGFKDIQYF. Here the CDR3 DNA reads TGTGCCAGCAGCTTGGAGGGGTTTAAGGACATTCAGTACTTC.

This clonotype was recorded only once. The V and J genes are TRBV6-4 and TRBJ1-5; no definite D call. V lost 5 bases and J 2 bases, leaving 16 bases between the germline ends. Germline CDR1 MRHNA, CDR2 SNTAGT. The CDR3 has 16 amino acids. CDR3 DNA sequence: TGTGCCAGCAGTCCCTCGGCTACTTTGGGCAATCAGCCCCAGCATTTT. Translation: CASSPSATLGNQPQHF.

On this clonotype itself: A much larger clone lies one base from this, so it may be a read error. The chain carries TRBV6-6 and TRBJ2-1; TRBD2 agrees at 13 bases. The V gene's germline CDR1 is MNHNY and CDR2 SVGAGI (reference sequence). The CDR3 totals 13 residues. V shed 5 bases and J 9 bases; nucleotides not matched to a gene: 1. CDR3 in amino acids: CASSRTSGSEQFF. The CDR3, as DNA: TGTGCCAGCAGTCGGACTAGCGGGAGTGAGCAGTTCTTC.

The table lists this clonotype with a count of one. A much bigger clone sits one base away, suggesting this may be a read error. This rearrangement joins TRBV4-2 to TRBJ1-4; D not resolved. Germline assignment: CDR1 LGHNA and CDR2 YNFKEQ. The CDR3 runs 15 residues. The CDR3 region has the DNA TGTGCCGGCAGCCAATTTCGGACAACTAATGAAAAACTGTTTTTT. Its translation is CAGSQFRTTNEKLFF.